Shown below are 27 T cell receptor beta chains from a single sample sequenced in a study of blood T cells in healthy people across ages. Primers used in a second PCR of about 7 to 12 cycles were a sample-barcoded 5' primer and a J-beta primer mix. TCRdb used MiXCR to reprocess the 5' RACE reads, holding one entry per CDR3 protein. The sample has approximately 1,000,000 distinct CDR3 sequences, around two fifths seen once. Sequences were obtained from blood. The source of these receptors is a man between 18 and 29 years old in good health.

The gene calls are TRBV20-1 and TRBJ2-7; 7 bases fit TRBD1. Germline loops: CDR1 DFQATT, CDR2 SNEGSKA (reference sequence). V lost 4 bases to trimming and J lost 2 bases; unmatched junction nucleotides: 8. The CDR3 is 14 residues long. The CDR3 is CSAKKGDSPYEQYF. DNA of the CDR3: TGCAGTGCTAAAAAAGGGGACAGCCCCTACGAGCAGTACTTC.

The chain links TRBV7-2 to TRBJ2-1; 7 nucleotides match TRBD2. The CDR3 loop spans 13 amino acids. The germline gives CDR1 SGHTA, CDR2 FQGNSA. V lost 4 bases, J lost 8 bases, and 5 bases stayed unmatched. The CDR3 loop is CASSSSSGYEQFF. DNA of the CDR3: TGTGCCAGCAGCTCATCTAGCGGCTATGAGCAGTTCTTC.

This clonotype was found a few times. The DNA for the CDR3 is TGCAGTGCACCCGGACAGCCGAATTCACCCCTCCACTTT. It encodes CSAPGQPNSPLHF. The genes are TRBV20-1 and TRBJ1-6, with D maybe TRBD1 (6 bases). Per the germline V gene, CDR1 is DFQATT and CDR2 is SNEGSKA (reference sequence). CDR3 length: 13 residues. With 6 bases removed from V and 7 bases from J, the gap between germline ends came to 13 bases.

V gene TRBV20-1 combines with J gene TRBJ1-5; D perhaps matches TRBD1 (6 bases). The germline V and J ends were trimmed by 5 bases and 12 bases, with 23 bases remaining between them. From germline, CDR1 is DFQATT and CDR2 SNEGSKA (reference sequence). The CDR3 has 14 residues. CDR3 region: CSAPQATLGGRQHF. The CDR3 bases are TGCAGTGCTCCCCAGGCTACTTTGGGGGGGCGCCAGCATTTT.

The sample holds a few counts of this clonotype. The rearrangement links TRBV11-1 to TRBJ2-1; D is undetermined. Trimming removed 5 bases at V and 1 base at J, with 9 bases between. This CDR3 is built from 14 residues. Germline-derived CDR1 and CDR2 are SGHAT and FQDESV (reference sequence). The CDR3 region has the DNA TGTGCCAGCAGCCGAGACCATTCCTACAATGAGCAGTTCTTC. Translation gives CASSRDHSYNEQFF.

The V and J genes are TRBV25-1 and TRBJ2-1; 12 nucleotides line up with TRBD1. V dropped 5 bases and J dropped 8; count of bases not matched to a gene: 13. The CDR3 sequence is 17 residues long. Germline values: CDR1 MGHDK, CDR2 SYGVNS. The CDR3 reads CASSLRPGQGARDEQFF. CDR3 sequence (DNA): TGTGCCAGCAGTCTTCGACCGGGACAGGGGGCGAGAGATGAGCAGTTCTTC.

The chain is built from TRBV11-2 and TRBJ2-1; a weak D match, TRBD2 (5 bases). The CDR3 extends over 15 amino acids. V shed 0 bases and J shed 6 bases, with 12 bases lying between them. Germline CDR1 is SGHAT and CDR2 is FQNNGV. CDR3 in amino acids: CASSLDWTPRNEQFF. In DNA, the CDR3 is TGTGCCAGCAGCTTAGATTGGACTCCACGCAATGAGCAGTTCTTC.

This clonotype was detected only a few times. This chain uses TRBV7-3 with TRBJ2-7; D possibly corresponds to TRBD1 (5 bases). This CDR3 is built from 15 residues. Germline-derived CDR1 and CDR2 are SGHTA and FQGTGA. Trimming took 0 bases from V and 1 from J, leaving 10 bases between them. This CDR3 is CASSLTPDTSYEQYF. The CDR3 region has the DNA TGTGCCAGCAGCTTAACCCCGGACACATCCTACGAGCAGTACTTC.

The V call is TRBV20-1, the J call TRBJ2-2, with D perhaps being TRBD1 or TRBD2 (7 bases each). Germline-derived CDR1 and CDR2 are DFQATT and SNEGSKA (reference sequence). The length of the CDR3 is 15 residues. V lost 3 bases, J lost 7 bases, and 18 bases lay in between. CDR3 in amino acids: CSASWGGGAFGELFF. In DNA form, the CDR3 reads TGCAGTGCTAGTTGGGGAGGGGGCGCGTTCGGGGAGCTGTTTTTT.

The chain recombines TRBV2 with TRBJ1-6, with D unresolved. CDR1 and CDR2 (germline): SNHLY, FYNNEI. V lost 3 bases to trimming and J lost 11 bases, with 5 bases between them. The CDR3 spans 11 residues. In DNA, the CDR3 is TGTGCCAGCAGTGATTGGCCACCCCTCCACTTT. Translated, it gives CASSDWPPLHF.

The CDR3 region is CASSQDPLSGVNEQFF. For the CDR3, the DNA is TGCGCCAGCAGCCAAGATCCATTGTCGGGGGTCAATGAGCAGTTCTTC. The J gene is TRBJ2-1, the V gene TRBV4-3; D might be TRBD2 (6 bases). The CDR3 length is 16 residues. Germline CDR1 LGHNA, CDR2 YSLEER. Trimming took off 0 bases at V and 6 bases at J, with 15 bases between the two ends.

The chain combines TRBV14 with TRBJ1-2; no reliable D call. V lost 0 bases and J 8 bases, leaving 7 bases between the germline ends. This CDR3 comprises 12 residues. Germline lookup yields CDR1 SGHDN and CDR2 FVKESK. The CDR3: CASSQDRRGYTF. The CDR3, as DNA: TGTGCCAGCAGCCAAGATAGGAGGGGCTACACCTTC.

This clonotype showed up just a few times. The chain is built from TRBV20-1 and TRBJ1-2, with D possibly TRBD1 on 5 matching bases. The germline V gene encodes CDR1 DFQATT and CDR2 SNEGSKA (reference sequence). This CDR3 is built from 16 residues. The germline V and J ends were trimmed by 0 bases and 4 bases, with 18 bases remaining between them. The CDR3 reads CSARDLYGRDFYGYTF. CDR3 DNA: TGCAGTGCTAGAGATCTGTACGGCAGGGACTTCTATGGCTACACCTTC.

The chain links TRBV10-3 to TRBJ2-4, with a possible D match to TRBD2 (5 bases). CDR3 length: 16 amino acids. V was clipped by 0 bases and J by 2 bases, with 11 bases between them. Germline V gene lookup returns CDR1 ENHRY and CDR2 SYGVKD. As DNA, the CDR3 is TGTGCCATCAGTGAGTCTGGGGAGCGTACCAAAAACATTCAGTACTTC. It translates to CAISESGERTKNIQYF.

The chain recombines TRBV29-1 with TRBJ1-1, with D unclear. The CDR3 runs 12 residues. Trimming took off 2 bases at V and 8 bases at J, with 12 bases between the two ends. CDR1 is SQVTM and CDR2 is ANQGSEA in the germline V gene. This CDR3 reads CSVELVSPEAFF. The CDR3 bases are TGCAGCGTTGAATTGGTCAGCCCCGAAGCTTTCTTT.

This clonotype has only a few counts. This rearrangement joins TRBV29-1 to TRBJ1-2; D unresolved. Germline V gene sequence: CDR1 SQVTM, CDR2 ANQGSEA. V lost 1 base, J lost 2 bases, and 11 bases lay in between. The length of the CDR3 is 14 residues. CDR3 sequence reads: CSVEVRSKNYGYTF. CDR3 coding DNA: TGCAGCGTTGAAGTGCGGTCGAAGAACTATGGCTACACCTTC.

This clonotype has more than one count but fewer than ten. The CDR3 spells CASSLVEVGKYEQYF. The CDR3 bases are TGTGCCAGCAGCTTGGTCGAGGTAGGCAAATACGAGCAGTACTTC. This sequence joins TRBV5-4 and TRBJ2-7; D ambiguous. V shed 0 bases and J shed 4 bases, with 14 bases lying between them. Germline V gene data show CDR1 as SGHNT and CDR2 as YYREEE (reference sequence). The CDR3 runs to 15 residues.

This clonotype appeared many times. The chain employs TRBV5-1 and TRBJ2-1, with 8 bases identical to TRBD1. V lost 3 bases, J lost 3 bases, and 5 bases stayed unmatched. Germline CDR1 SGHRS, CDR2 YFSETQ. The CDR3 runs 15 residues. The CDR3 bases are TGCGCCAGCAGCTCCGGGACAGGTAACTACAATGAGCAGTTCTTC. Translating gives CASSSGTGNYNEQFF.

V gene TRBV7-9 combines with J gene TRBJ2-5; no firm D call. Germline values: CDR1 SEHNR, CDR2 FQNEAQ (reference sequence). Trimming pared 4 bases from V and 4 bases from J, leaving 16 bases between. The CDR3 extends over 15 amino acids. CDR3 sequence: CASSYRENFGETQYF. CDR3 sequence (DNA): TGTGCCAGCAGCTACCGAGAGAACTTTGGAGAGACCCAGTACTTC.

The rearrangement joins TRBV20-1 to TRBJ2-1, with D possibly TRBD1 on 5 matching bases. Trimming left V 0 bases short and J 2 bases short, with 14 bases between. The CDR3 totals 16 residues. The germline CDR1 and CDR2 sequences are DFQATT and SNEGSKA (reference sequence). For the CDR3, the DNA is TGCAGTGCTAGAGATGAAGCAGGGCACACCTACAATGAGCAGTTCTTC. This sequence encodes CSARDEAGHTYNEQFF.

This chain uses TRBV3-1 with TRBJ1-1; 7 nucleotides align to TRBD1. V dropped 4 bases and J dropped 7; count of bases not matched to a gene: 9. Germline V gene lookup returns CDR1 LGHDT and CDR2 YNNKEL (reference sequence). The CDR3 has 14 amino acids. The chain's CDR3 is CASSRGTAILEAFF. Here the CDR3 DNA reads TGTGCCAGCAGCCGTGGGACAGCCATCCTTGAAGCTTTCTTT. The full variable domain, completed using reference TRBV3-1 and TRBJ1-1, is DTAVSQTPKYLVTQMGNDKSIKCEQNLGHDTMYWYKQDSKKFLKIMFSYNNKELIINETVPNRFSPKSPDKAHLNLHINSLELGDSAVYFCASSRGTAILEAFFGQGTRLTVV.

This clonotype has just one count. This chain joins TRBV7-3 and TRBJ1-6; D perhaps matches TRBD1 (5 bases). The CDR3 runs to 17 residues. Germline assignment: CDR1 SGHTA and CDR2 FQGTGA. Trimming shortened V by 2 bases and J by 0 bases, and 11 bases separated the two germline ends. CDR3 nucleotide sequence: TGTGCCAGCAGCTTAGGGGGAAGAAACTCCTATAATTCACCCCTCCACTTT. Protein: CASSLGGRNSYNSPLHF.

This clonotype has more than one count but fewer than ten. The chain is built from TRBV9 and TRBJ2-4; 8 positions agree with TRBD2. Germline assignment: CDR1 SGDLS and CDR2 YYNGEE. After removal of 8 bases from V and 3 bases from J, the junction contained 16 bases not matched to a gene. This CDR3 spans 17 amino acids. The CDR3 is CARVPDGGAGVKNIQYF. The CDR3, as DNA: TGTGCCAGAGTCCCAGACGGGGGGGCCGGGGTCAAAAACATTCAGTACTTC.

This clonotype came up a few times. The V and J genes are TRBV4-1 and TRBJ1-2; possible D gene TRBD1, 6 bases. The germline V and J ends were trimmed by 4 bases and 7 bases, with 16 bases remaining between them. Germline lookup yields CDR1 MGHRA and CDR2 YSYEKL. There are 14 residues in the CDR3. The chain's CDR3 is CASSLEQGVSGYTF. The DNA for the CDR3 is TGCGCCAGCAGCCTAGAACAGGGAGTCTCTGGCTACACCTTC.

J is TRBJ2-1 and V is TRBV29-1; a possible D gene is TRBD1 (6 bases). The V end lost 5 bases, the J end lost 4 bases, and 15 bases lay between the germline ends. The CDR3 is 14 residues long. Germline loops: CDR1 SQVTM, CDR2 ANQGSEA. DNA for the CDR3: TGCAGCGTTTACCACCCGGGACATTACAATGAGCAGTTCTTC. This translates into CSVYHPGHYNEQFF.

A single count supports this clonotype. V usage is TRBV6-5 and J usage is TRBJ2-2, with 8 bases identical to TRBD1. With V trimmed by 5 bases and J by 1 base, 3 bases remained unmatched. This CDR3 contains 15 residues. Germline V lookup: CDR1 MNHEY, CDR2 SVGAGI. DNA for the CDR3: TGTGCCAGCAGTGACGGACAGGGGAACACCGGGGAGCTGTTTTTT. As protein: CASSDGQGNTGELFF.

This rearrangement joins TRBV7-9 to TRBJ1-2; 8 bases agree with TRBD1. Germline-derived CDR1 and CDR2 are SEHNR and FQNEAQ (reference sequence). V dropped 3 bases and J dropped 7; count of bases not matched to a gene: 16. The CDR3 totals 17 residues. The CDR3 DNA is TGTGCCAGCAGCTTTAACACCGGGAACCACAGGGGGAGTGGCTACACCTTC. Translating gives CASSFNTGNHRGSGYTF. The full variable domain, with the rest looked up from reference TRBV7-9 and TRBJ1-2, is DTGVSQNPRHKITKRGQNVTFRCDPISEHNRLYWYRQTLGQGPEFLTYFQNEAQLEKSRLLSDRFSAERPKGSFSTLEIQRTEQGDSAMYLCASSFNTGNHRGSGYTFGSGTRLTVV.